A single sample is the source of the 17 T cell receptor beta chains below, sequenced in a study of blood T cell repertoires in COVID-19. Generated by immunoSEQ multiplex PCR, the TCRdb table keeps only in-frame clones and is missing some. Of under 60,000 clones listed, about 76% are singletons. The material sequenced was peripheral blood. These receptors were collected from a human donor with active or convalescent COVID-19. The donor label of this sample is uncertain.

CDR3 DNA: TGTGCCAGCACCCCTGAGGAAGCGGGAGGCAATGAGCAGTTCTTC. Its protein product is CASTPEEAGGNEQFF. The chain joins TRBV7-6 to TRBJ2-1; 9 bases align to TRBD2. Germline loops: CDR1 SGHVS, CDR2 FNYEAQ. The V and J ends lost 7 bases and 6 bases, in that order; junction bases with no gene match: 10. There are 15 residues in the CDR3.

This clone came up once. The chain carries TRBV4-2 and TRBJ1-6; D perhaps matches TRBD1 (5 bases). CDR3 length equals 16 residues. Germline-derived CDR1 and CDR2 are LGHNA and YNFKEQ. The germline V and J ends were trimmed by 3 bases and 5 bases, with 14 bases remaining between them. The DNA of the CDR3 is TGTGCCAGCAGCCAGAGTCCGGGGGACCATAATTCACCCCTCCACTTT. It codes for CASSQSPGDHNSPLHF.

The V call is TRBV5-4, the J call TRBJ2-2, with 7 nucleotides matching TRBD1. The CDR3 loop spans 16 amino acids. Germline V gene data show CDR1 as SGHNT and CDR2 as YYREEE (reference sequence). V trimming: 4 bases; J trimming: 7 bases; junction bases outside the gene matches: 13. The CDR3 loop reads CASSPSTGVRGGELFF. In DNA, the CDR3 is TGTGCCAGCAGCCCATCTACAGGGGTTAGGGGCGGGGAGCTGTTTTTT. The full variable domain, rest sourced from reference TRBV5-4 and TRBJ2-2, is ETGVTQSPTHLIKTRGQQVTLRCSSQSGHNTVSWYQQALGQGPQFIFQYYREEENGRGNFPPRFSGLQFPNYSSELNVNALELDDSALYLCASSPSTGVRGGELFFGEGSRLTVL.

Details on this clone: It is likely a read error, because the conserved phenylalanine at the end of the CDR3 is missing. The limits of the CDR3 on the DNA are not certain, so only TCRdb's listed CDR3 is given. The chain is built from TRBV6-1 and TRBJ1-3; the table gives TRBD1 as D, unverified against the DNA. The CDR3 region is 11 residues in length, termini included. Per germline, CDR1 MNHNS and CDR2 SASEGT. The CDR3 protein is CASSEGGNRGG.

This rearrangement joins TRBV7-6 to TRBJ1-1, with D hard to call. This CDR3 is built from 15 residues. The V end lost 2 bases, the J end lost 6 bases, and 16 bases lay between the germline ends. Looked up from germline, CDR1 is SGHVS and CDR2 is FNYEAQ. CDR3 nucleotides: TGTGCCAGCAGCTTAACGGCAGCGGCAACCGCTGAAGCTTTCTTT. Its translation: CASSLTAAATAEAFF.

The chain carries TRBV7-8 and TRBJ2-5, with D possibly TRBD1 on 5 matching bases. The CDR3 totals 13 residues. Between the trimmed V and J ends, which lost 5 bases and 5 bases, there was a span of 12 bases. CDR1 is SGHVS and CDR2 is FQNEAQ in the germline V gene. The CDR3 sequence: CASSTGLVETQYF. The DNA for the CDR3 is TGTGCCAGCAGCACAGGCCTTGTCGAGACCCAGTACTTC. The full variable domain, in which reference TRBV7-8 and TRBJ2-5 provide the parts outside the CDR3, is GAGVSQSPRYKVAKRGQDVALRCDPISGHVSLFWYQQALGQGPEFLTYFQNEAQLDKSGLPSDRFFAERPEGSVSTLKIQRTQQEDSAVYLCASSTGLVETQYFGPGTRLLVL.

The rearrangement uses TRBV7-2 and TRBJ2-7; D is unclear. V lost 1 base and J 2 bases, leaving 3 bases between the germline ends. This CDR3 contains 12 residues. The germline gives CDR1 SGHTA, CDR2 FQGNSA. This CDR3 is CASSLGTYEQYF. In DNA form, the CDR3 reads TGTGCCAGCAGCTTAGGTACCTACGAGCAGTACTTC.

This clone has more than one count but fewer than ten. This chain uses TRBV30 with TRBJ1-2, with 7 nucleotides matching TRBD1. The CDR3 extends over 13 amino acids. J lost 6 bases, V lost 5 bases, and 9 bases had no gene match. Germline assignment: CDR1 GTSNPN and CDR2 SVGIG (reference sequence). CDR3: CAWGRSGGNGYTF. CDR3 in DNA: TGTGCCTGGGGTAGATCAGGGGGTAATGGCTACACCTTC.

The chain joins TRBV11-2 to TRBJ2-1; 10 bases agree with TRBD2. The germline V gene encodes CDR1 SGHAT and CDR2 FQNNGV. V lost 3 bases, J lost 4 bases, and 12 bases stayed unmatched. The length of the CDR3 is 18 residues. CDR3 amino acids: CASSFSFPGLARYNEQFF. CDR3 DNA: TGTGCCAGCAGCTTTTCCTTTCCGGGACTAGCGCGTTACAATGAGCAGTTCTTC.

The rearrangement joins TRBV19 to TRBJ1-5, with 10 nucleotides matching TRBD1. The CDR3 is 18 amino acids. The V and J ends lost 7 bases and 4 bases, in that order; junction bases with no gene match: 16. Germline V gene data show CDR1 as LNHDA and CDR2 as SQIVND (reference sequence). The CDR3 reads CASIPGTGALAGNQPQHF. Here the CDR3 DNA reads TGTGCCAGTATTCCCGGGACAGGGGCCTTAGCGGGGAATCAGCCCCAGCATTTT.

In its sample, this clone is large. The V and J genes are TRBV7-6 and TRBJ2-7, with 12 bases identical to TRBD2. The CDR3 covers 17 residues. In germline, CDR1 is SGHVS, CDR2 FNYEAQ. V was pared by 3 bases and J by 3 bases, with 9 bases of the junction left unmatched. The CDR3 reads CASSLGTSGPIDYEQYF. The CDR3 DNA reads as TGTGCCAGCAGCTTGGGGACTAGCGGGCCTATTGACTACGAGCAGTACTTC.

DNA for the CDR3: TGTGCCAGCAGCCAGGCCGGGACTAGCGGGACGGTAGATACGCAGTATTTT. This gives the protein CASSQAGTSGTVDTQYF. The rearrangement uses TRBV7-2 and TRBJ2-3; TRBD2 matches 13 bases. Germline CDR1 reads SGHTA; CDR2 reads FQGNSA. V lost 5 bases and J lost 5; bases outside the gene matches: 10. This CDR3 contains 17 residues. The variable domain in full, with the rest retrieved from reference TRBV7-2 and TRBJ2-3, is GAGVSQSPSNKVTEKGKDVELRCDPISGHTALYWYRQSLGQGLEFLIYFQGNSAPDKSGLPSDRFSAERTGGSVSTLTIQRTQQEDSAVYLCASSQAGTSGTVDTQYFGPGTRLTVL.

The rearrangement uses TRBV27 and TRBJ1-2; 7 bases line up with TRBD1. CDR1 and CDR2 (germline): MNHEY, SMNVEV (reference sequence). V dropped 2 bases and J dropped 8; count of bases not matched to a gene: 11. The CDR3 covers 15 residues. CDR3 nucleotides: TGTGCCAGCAGTTTACGACAGGGTCAGGTCTTCGGCTACACCTTC. This gives the protein CASSLRQGQVFGYTF.

This clone was recorded a few times. J is TRBJ1-6 and V is TRBV5-1; D possibly corresponds to TRBD1 (5 bases). Germline CDR1 and CDR2: SGHRS and YFSETQ. V lost 4 bases and J lost 8, with 16 bases in between. The CDR3 extends over 15 amino acids. The chain's CDR3 is CASSVLGPVDSPLHF. The CDR3 DNA is TGCGCCAGCAGCGTGTTGGGGCCGGTAGATTCACCCCTCCACTTT.

V gene TRBV5-1 combines with J gene TRBJ2-3; 9 nucleotides align to TRBD2. CDR1 and CDR2 from the germline V gene are SGHRS and YFSETQ. V trimming: 1 base; J trimming: 3 bases; junction bases outside the gene matches: 0. The CDR3 contains 14 residues. CDR3: CASSLTSGTDTQYF. The CDR3, as DNA: TGCGCCAGCAGCTTGACTAGCGGGACAGATACGCAGTATTTT.

The chain uses TRBV11-3 and TRBJ1-1; D possibly corresponds to TRBD1 (6 bases). The CDR3 has 14 amino acids. The V gene's germline CDR1 is SGHNT and CDR2 YENEEA. The V end was cut by 6 bases, the J end by 1 base, with 12 bases between. The CDR3 bases are TGTGCCAGCAGGACGGGACATCAGAACACTGAAGCTTTCTTT. This encodes CASRTGHQNTEAFF.

The V and J genes are TRBV7-8 and TRBJ1-4; 7 positions match TRBD1. Trimming took 3 bases from V and 3 from J; bases not matched to a gene: 4. This CDR3 has 15 residues. Per the germline V gene, CDR1 is SGHVS and CDR2 is FQNEAQ. CDR3 residues: CASSLTGNANEKLFF. CDR3 DNA sequence: TGTGCCAGCAGCTTGACAGGGAACGCTAATGAAAAACTGTTTTTT.